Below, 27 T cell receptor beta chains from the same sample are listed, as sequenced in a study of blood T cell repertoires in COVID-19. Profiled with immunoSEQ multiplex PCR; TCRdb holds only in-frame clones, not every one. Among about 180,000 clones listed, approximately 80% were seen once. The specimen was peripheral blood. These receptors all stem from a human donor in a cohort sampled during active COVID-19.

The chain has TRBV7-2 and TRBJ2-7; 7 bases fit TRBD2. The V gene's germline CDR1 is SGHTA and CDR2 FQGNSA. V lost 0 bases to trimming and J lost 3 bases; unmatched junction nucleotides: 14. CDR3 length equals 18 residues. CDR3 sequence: CASSLAFYSAGLLYEQYF. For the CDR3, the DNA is TGTGCCAGCAGCTTAGCGTTCTATTCAGCGGGGCTCCTCTACGAGCAGTACTTC.

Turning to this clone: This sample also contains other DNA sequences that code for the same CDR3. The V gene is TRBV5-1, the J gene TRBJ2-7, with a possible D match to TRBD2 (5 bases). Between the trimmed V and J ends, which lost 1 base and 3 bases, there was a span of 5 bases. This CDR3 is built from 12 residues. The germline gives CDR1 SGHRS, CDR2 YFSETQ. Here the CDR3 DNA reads TGCGCCAGCAGCTTGAGCGGCTACGAGCAGTACTTC. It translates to CASSLSGYEQYF.

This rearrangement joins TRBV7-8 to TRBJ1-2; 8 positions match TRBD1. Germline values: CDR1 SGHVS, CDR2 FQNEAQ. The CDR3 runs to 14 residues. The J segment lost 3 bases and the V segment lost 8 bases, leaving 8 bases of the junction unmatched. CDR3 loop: CASSLQGADYGYTF. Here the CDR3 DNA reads TGTGCCAGCTCCCTTCAGGGGGCTGACTATGGCTACACCTTC. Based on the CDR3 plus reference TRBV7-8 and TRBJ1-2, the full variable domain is GAGVSQSPRYKVAKRGQDVALRCDPISGHVSLFWYQQALGQGPEFLTYFQNEAQLDKSGLPSDRFFAERPEGSVSTLKIQRTQQEDSAVYLCASSLQGADYGYTFGSGTRLTVV.

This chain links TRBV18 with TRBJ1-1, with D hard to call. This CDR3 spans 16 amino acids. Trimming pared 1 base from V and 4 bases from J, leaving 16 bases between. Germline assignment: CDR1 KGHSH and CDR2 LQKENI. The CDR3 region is CASSPRKGSPGTEAFF. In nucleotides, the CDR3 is TGTGCCAGCTCACCACGGAAAGGCTCCCCGGGCACTGAAGCTTTCTTT.

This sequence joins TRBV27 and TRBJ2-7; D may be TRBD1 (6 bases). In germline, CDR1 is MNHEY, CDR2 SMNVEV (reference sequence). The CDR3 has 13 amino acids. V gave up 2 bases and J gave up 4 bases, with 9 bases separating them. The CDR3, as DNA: TGTGCCAGCAGTTTAGTAAGGGGGTACGAGCAGTACTTC. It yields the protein CASSLVRGYEQYF.

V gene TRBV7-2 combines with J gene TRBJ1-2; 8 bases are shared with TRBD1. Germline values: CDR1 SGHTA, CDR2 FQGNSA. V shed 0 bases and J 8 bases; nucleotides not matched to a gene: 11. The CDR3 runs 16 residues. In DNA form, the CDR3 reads TGTGCCAGCAGCTTAGCATCGAACAGGGGGAGTAGAGGCTACACCTTC. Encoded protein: CASSLASNRGSRGYTF.

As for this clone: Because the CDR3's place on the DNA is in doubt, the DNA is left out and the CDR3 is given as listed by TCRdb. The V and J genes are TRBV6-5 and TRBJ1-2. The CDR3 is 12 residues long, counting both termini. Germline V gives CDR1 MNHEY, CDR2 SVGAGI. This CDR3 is CASSSSREGYTF.

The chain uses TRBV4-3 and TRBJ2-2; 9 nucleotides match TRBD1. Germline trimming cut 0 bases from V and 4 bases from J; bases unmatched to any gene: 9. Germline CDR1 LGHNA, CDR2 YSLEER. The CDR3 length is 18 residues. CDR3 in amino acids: CASSQEPVGQGFTGELFF. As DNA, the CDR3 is TGCGCCAGCAGCCAAGAACCGGTGGGACAGGGTTTCACCGGGGAGCTGTTTTTT.

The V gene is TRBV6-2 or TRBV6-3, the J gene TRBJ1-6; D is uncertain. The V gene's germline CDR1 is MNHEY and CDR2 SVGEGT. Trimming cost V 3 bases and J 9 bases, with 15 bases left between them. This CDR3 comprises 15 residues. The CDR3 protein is CASSYGPGSGSPLHF. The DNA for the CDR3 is TGTGCCAGCAGTTATGGGCCAGGCTCCGGTTCACCCCTCCACTTT.

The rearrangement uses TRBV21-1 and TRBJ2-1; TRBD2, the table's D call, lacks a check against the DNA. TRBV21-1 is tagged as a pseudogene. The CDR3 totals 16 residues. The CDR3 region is CASSPRRHTRDNEQFF. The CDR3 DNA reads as TGTGCCAGCAGCCCCAGGCGGCACACGAGGGACAATGAGCAGTTCTTC.

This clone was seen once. The CDR3 loop is CASSLDRAGNTIYF. The CDR3 DNA sequence: TGTGCCAGCAGTCTGGACAGGGCGGGAAACACCATATATTTT. The V and J genes are TRBV27 and TRBJ1-3; 8 bases match TRBD1. The CDR3 is made up of 14 amino acids. V lost 5 bases and J lost 4; bases outside the gene matches: 4. Germline loops: CDR1 MNHEY, CDR2 SMNVEV (reference sequence).

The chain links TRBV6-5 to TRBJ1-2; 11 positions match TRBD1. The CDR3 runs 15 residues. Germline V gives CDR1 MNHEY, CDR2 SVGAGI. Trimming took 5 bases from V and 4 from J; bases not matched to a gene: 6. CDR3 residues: CASSPSGTGGYGYTF. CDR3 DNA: TGTGCCAGCAGTCCTTCCGGGACAGGGGGCTATGGCTACACCTTC.

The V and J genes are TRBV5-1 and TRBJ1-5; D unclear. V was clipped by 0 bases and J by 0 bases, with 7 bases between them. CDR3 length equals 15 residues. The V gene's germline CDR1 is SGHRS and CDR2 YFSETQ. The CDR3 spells CASSLDADSNQPQHF. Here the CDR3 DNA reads TGCGCCAGCAGCTTGGATGCAGATAGCAATCAGCCCCAGCATTTT. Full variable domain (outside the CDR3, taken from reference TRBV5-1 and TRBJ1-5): KAGVTQTPRYLIKTRGQQVTLSCSPISGHRSVSWYQQTPGQGLQFLFEYFSETQRNKGNFPGRFSGRQFSNSRSEMNVSTLELGDSALYLCASSLDADSNQPQHFGDGTRLSIL.

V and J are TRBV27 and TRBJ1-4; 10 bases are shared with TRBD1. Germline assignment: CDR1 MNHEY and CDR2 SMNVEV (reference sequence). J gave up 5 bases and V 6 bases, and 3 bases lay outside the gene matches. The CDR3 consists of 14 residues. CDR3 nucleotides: TGTGCCAGCAGGAGACAGGGGGCCAATGAAAAACTGTTTTTT. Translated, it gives CASRRQGANEKLFF.

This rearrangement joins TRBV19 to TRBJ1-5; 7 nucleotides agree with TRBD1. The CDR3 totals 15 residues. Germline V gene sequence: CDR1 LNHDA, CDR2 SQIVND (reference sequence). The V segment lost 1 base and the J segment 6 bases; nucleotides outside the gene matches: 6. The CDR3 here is CASSIAQGVSQPQHF. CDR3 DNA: TGTGCCAGTAGTATAGCTCAGGGGGTTAGTCAGCCCCAGCATTTT.

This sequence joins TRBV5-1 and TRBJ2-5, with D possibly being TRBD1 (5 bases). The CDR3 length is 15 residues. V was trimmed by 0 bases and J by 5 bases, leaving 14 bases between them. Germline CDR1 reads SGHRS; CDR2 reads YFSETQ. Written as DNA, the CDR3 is TGCGCCAGCAGCTTGGGTGGCAGGGTGGAGGAGACCCAGTACTTC. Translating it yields CASSLGGRVEETQYF.

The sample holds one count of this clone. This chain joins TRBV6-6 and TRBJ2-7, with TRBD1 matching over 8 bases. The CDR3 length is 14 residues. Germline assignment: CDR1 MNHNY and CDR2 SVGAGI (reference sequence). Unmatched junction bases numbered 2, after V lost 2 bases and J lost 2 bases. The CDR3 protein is CASSYGTGTYEQYF. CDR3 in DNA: TGTGCCAGCAGTTACGGGACAGGTACCTACGAGCAGTACTTC.

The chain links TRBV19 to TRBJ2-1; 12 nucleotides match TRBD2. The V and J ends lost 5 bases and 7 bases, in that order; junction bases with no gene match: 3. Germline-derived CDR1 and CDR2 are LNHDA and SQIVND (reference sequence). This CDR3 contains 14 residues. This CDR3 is CASSLTSGGNEQFF. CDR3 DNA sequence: TGTGCCAGTAGTCTGACTAGCGGGGGTAATGAGCAGTTCTTC. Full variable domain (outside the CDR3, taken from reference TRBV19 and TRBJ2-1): DGGITQSPKYLFRKEGQNVTLSCEQNLNHDAMYWYRQDPGQGLRLIYYSQIVNDFQKGDIAEGYSVSREKKESFPLTVTSAQKNPTAFYLCASSLTSGGNEQFFGPGTRLTVL.

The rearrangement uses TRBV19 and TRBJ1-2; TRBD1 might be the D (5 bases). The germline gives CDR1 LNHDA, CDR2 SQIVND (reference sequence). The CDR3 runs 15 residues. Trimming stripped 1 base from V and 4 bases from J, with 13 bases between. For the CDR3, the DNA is TGTGCCAGTAGTATAGTTGGGAGGGACCTCTATGGCTACACCTTC. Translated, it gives CASSIVGRDLYGYTF.

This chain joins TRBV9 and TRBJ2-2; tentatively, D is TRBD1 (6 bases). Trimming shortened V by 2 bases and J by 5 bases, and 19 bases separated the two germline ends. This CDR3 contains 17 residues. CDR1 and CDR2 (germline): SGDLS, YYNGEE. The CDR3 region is CASSVPLTGSETGELFF. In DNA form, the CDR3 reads TGTGCCAGCAGCGTTCCCTTAACAGGGTCGGAGACCGGGGAGCTGTTTTTT.

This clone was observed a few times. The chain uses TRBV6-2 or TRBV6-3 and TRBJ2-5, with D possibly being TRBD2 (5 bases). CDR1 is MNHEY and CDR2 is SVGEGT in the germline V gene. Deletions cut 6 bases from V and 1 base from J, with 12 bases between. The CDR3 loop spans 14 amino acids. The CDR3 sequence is CASSWTAFQETQYF. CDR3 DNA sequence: TGTGCCAGCAGCTGGACTGCCTTCCAAGAGACCCAGTACTTC.

The CDR3 loop is CASSVAGGVTEAFF. The CDR3 DNA is TGTGCCAGCAGCGTAGCGGGGGGCGTCACTGAAGCTTTCTTT. The chain combines TRBV9 with TRBJ1-1; a possible D gene is TRBD1 (6 bases). The CDR3 sequence is 14 residues long. Trimming stripped 0 bases from V and 4 bases from J, with 10 bases between. Germline V gene data show CDR1 as SGDLS and CDR2 as YYNGEE.

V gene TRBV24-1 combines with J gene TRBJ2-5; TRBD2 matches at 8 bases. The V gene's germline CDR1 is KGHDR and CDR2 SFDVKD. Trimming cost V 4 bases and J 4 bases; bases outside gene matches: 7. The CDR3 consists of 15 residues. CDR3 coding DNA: TGTGCCACCAGTGACCCCCTCCGGGGGGGAGAGACCCAGTACTTC. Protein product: CATSDPLRGGETQYF.

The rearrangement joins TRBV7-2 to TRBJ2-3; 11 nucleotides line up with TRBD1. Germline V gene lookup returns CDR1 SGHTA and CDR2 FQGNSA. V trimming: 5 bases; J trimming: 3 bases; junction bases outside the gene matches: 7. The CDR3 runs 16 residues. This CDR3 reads CASSPTGTGGTDTQYF. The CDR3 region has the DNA TGTGCCAGCAGCCCTACGGGGACAGGGGGAACAGATACGCAGTATTTT.

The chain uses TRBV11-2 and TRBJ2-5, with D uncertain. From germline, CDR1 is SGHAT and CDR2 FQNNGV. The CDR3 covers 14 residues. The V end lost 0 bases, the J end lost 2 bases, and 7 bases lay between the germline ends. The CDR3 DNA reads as TGTGCCAGCAGCTTAGATCAGGTTCAAGAGACCCAGTACTTC. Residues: CASSLDQVQETQYF.

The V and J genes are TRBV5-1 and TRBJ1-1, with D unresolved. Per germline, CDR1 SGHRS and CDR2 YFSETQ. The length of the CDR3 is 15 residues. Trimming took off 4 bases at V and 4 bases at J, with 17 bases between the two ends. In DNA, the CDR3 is TGCGCCAGCAGCCTCTACCGGGAAGTAGGCACTGAAGCTTTCTTT. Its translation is CASSLYREVGTEAFF. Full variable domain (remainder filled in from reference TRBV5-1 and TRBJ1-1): KAGVTQTPRYLIKTRGQQVTLSCSPISGHRSVSWYQQTPGQGLQFLFEYFSETQRNKGNFPGRFSGRQFSNSRSEMNVSTLELGDSALYLCASSLYREVGTEAFFGQGTRLTVV.

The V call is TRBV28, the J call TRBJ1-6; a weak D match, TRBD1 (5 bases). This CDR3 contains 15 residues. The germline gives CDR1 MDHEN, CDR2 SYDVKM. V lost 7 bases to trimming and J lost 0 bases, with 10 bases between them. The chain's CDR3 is CASIGGSSYNSPLHF. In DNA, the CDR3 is TGTGCCAGCATTGGGGGGAGCTCCTATAATTCACCCCTCCACTTT.